This T cell receptor beta chain was documented in a study of T cell responses to AZD1222 COVID-19 vaccine. Study in general: Combined were second doses at about 4 or about 12 weeks. Study-wide points: Nearly half of the spike-specific TCRs reportedly recognize variant regions that carry no mutations. Possibly, clonal diversity was underestimated; donors were largely white British and included more females. Repertoires were obtained solely post-peak T cell response.

The CDR3 runs to 13 residues. Unmatched junction bases numbered 5, after V lost 4 bases and J lost 6 bases. The V gene's germline CDR1 is GTSNPN and CDR2 SVGIG (reference sequence). About this clone itself: Its target is unknown.

Only in-frame clones appear in the TCRdb table, and some are missing; sequencing was by immunoSEQ multiplex PCR. The sample contains about 56,000 clones, around nine tenths of which appear only once. This chain links TRBV30 with TRBJ2-7; 11 nucleotides match TRBD1. The TCR sequence derives from an adult in good health. Here the sequenced sample was peripheral blood, taken on day 0 of AZD1222 vaccination. As DNA, the CDR3 is TGTGCCTGGAACTCCGGGACAGGGGGCGAGCAGTACTTC. Translating it yields CAWNSGTGGEQYF.